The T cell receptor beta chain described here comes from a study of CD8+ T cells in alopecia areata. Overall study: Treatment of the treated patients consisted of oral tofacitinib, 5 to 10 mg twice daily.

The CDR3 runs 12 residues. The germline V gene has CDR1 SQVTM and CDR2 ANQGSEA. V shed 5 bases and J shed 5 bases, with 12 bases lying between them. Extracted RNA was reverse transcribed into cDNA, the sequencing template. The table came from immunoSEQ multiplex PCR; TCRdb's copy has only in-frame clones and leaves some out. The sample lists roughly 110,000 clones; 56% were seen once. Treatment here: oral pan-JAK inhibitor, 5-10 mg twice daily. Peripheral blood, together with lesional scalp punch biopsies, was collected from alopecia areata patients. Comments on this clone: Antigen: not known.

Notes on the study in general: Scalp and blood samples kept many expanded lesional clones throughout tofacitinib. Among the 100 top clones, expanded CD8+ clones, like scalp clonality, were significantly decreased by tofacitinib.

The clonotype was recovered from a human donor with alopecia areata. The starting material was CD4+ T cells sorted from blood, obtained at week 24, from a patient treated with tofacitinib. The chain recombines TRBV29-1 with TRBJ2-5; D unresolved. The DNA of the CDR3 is TGCAGCGTTAATCAGAGAAGGGAGACCCAGTACTTC. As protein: CSVNQRRETQYF.